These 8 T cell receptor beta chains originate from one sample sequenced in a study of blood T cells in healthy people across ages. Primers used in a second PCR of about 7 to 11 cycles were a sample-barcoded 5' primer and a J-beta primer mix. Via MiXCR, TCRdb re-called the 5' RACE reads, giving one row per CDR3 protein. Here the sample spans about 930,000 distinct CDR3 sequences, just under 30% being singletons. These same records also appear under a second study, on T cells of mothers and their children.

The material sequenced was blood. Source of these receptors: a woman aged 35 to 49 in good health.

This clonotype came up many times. The CDR3 spells CASSFGAGAEEQFF. DNA of the CDR3: TGCGCCAGCAGCTTCGGAGCAGGGGCGGAGGAGCAGTTCTTC. The gene calls are TRBV5-1 and TRBJ2-1; maybe TRBD1 (6 bases). Trimming shortened V by 2 bases and J by 10 bases, and 16 bases separated the two germline ends. The CDR3 is 14 residues long. Germline V gene lookup returns CDR1 SGHRS and CDR2 YFSETQ.

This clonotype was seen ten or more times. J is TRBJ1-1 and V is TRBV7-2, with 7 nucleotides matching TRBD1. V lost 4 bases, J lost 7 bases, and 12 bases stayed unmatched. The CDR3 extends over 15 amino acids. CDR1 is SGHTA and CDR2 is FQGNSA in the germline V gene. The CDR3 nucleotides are TGTGCCAGCAGCTCAAGTTTCAGGGGGGCGGTTGAAGCTTTCTTT. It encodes CASSSSFRGAVEAFF.

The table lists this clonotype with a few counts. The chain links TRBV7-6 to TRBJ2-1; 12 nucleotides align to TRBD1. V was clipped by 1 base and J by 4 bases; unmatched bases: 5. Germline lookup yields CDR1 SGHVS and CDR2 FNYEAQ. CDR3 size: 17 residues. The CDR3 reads CASSLGGQGAQYNEQFF. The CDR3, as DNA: TGTGCCAGCAGCTTAGGGGGACAGGGGGCCCAATACAATGAGCAGTTCTTC.

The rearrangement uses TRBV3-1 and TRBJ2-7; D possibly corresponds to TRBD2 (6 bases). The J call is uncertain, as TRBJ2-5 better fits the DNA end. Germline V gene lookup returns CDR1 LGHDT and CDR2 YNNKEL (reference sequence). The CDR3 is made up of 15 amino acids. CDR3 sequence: CASSQDFGGAETQYF. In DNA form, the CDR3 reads TGTGCCAGCAGCCAAGATTTCGGGGGAGCGGAGACCCAGTACTTC.

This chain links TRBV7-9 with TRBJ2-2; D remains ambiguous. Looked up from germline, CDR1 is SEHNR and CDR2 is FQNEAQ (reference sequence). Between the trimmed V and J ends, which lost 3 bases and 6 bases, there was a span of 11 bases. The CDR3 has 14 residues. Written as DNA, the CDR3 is TGTGCCAGCAGCTTTCATGCAGAAGCCGGGGAGCTGTTTTTT. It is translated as CASSFHAEAGELFF.

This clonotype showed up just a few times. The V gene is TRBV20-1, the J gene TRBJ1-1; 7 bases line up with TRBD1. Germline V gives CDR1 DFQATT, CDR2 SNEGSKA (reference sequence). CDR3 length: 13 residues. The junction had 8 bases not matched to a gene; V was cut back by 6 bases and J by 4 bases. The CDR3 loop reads CSAGRGRGTEAFF. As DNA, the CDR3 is TGCAGTGCCGGGAGGGGGCGAGGCACTGAAGCTTTCTTT.

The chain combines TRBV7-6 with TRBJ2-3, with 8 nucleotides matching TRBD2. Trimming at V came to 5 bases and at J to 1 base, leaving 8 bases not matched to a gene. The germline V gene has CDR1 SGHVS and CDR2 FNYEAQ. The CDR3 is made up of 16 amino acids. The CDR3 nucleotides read TGTGCCAGCAGCCGACCGGGACTAGGGGGCACAGATACGCAGTATTTT. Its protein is CASSRPGLGGTDTQYF.

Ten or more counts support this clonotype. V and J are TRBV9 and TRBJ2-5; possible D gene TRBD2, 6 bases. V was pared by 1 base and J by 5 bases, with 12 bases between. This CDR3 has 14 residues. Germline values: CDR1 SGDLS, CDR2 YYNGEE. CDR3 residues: CASSVSQEGETQYF. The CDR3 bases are TGTGCCAGCAGCGTATCCCAGGAGGGGGAGACCCAGTACTTC. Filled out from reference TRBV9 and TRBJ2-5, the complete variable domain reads DSGVTQTPKHLITATGQRVTLRCSPRSGDLSVYWYQQSLDQGLQFLIQYYNGEERAKGNILERFSAQQFPDLHSELNLSSLELGDSALYFCASSVSQEGETQYFGPGTRLLVL.